A selection of T cell receptor beta chains follows, all from one sample in a study of T cell responses to AZD1222 COVID-19 vaccine. Produced via immunoSEQ multiplex PCR; TCRdb's table is partial and in-frame only. Among roughly 200,000 clones listed, approximately 90% were seen once. The source material was peripheral blood, sampled 28 days after the second AZD1222 dose. These TCRs come from an adult who received the AZD1222 COVID-19 vaccine. The CDR3 runs from the conserved cysteine through the conserved F or W. The size of a clone is reported for some rows only, either as once, few or many, or as a class for expanded clones.

CDR3aa | j_gene | v_gene | abundance
CASSTIRTSGRLDTGELFF | TRBJ2-2 | TRBV11-3 | once
CASSKGASTLLVEQFF | TRBJ2-1 | TRBV21-1 | NA
CASTDPLQAGGLSYEQYF | TRBJ2-7 | TRBV7-2 | NA
CASSPGQGAYEQYF | TRBJ2-7 | TRBV12-5 | NA
CASSTGTGAAGNTIYF | TRBJ1-3 | TRBV11-2 | NA
CASSSQVNTEAFF | TRBJ1-1 | TRBV7-3 | NA
CASSYTGGRAYNEQFF | TRBJ2-1 | TRBV11-3 | NA
CASSPGLAHYEQYF | TRBJ2-7 | TRBV3-1/TRBV3-2 | NA
CASSRALEGYGYTF | TRBJ1-2 | TRBV6-5 | NA
CASSSRLEQFF | TRBJ2-1 | TRBV3-1/TRBV3-2 | NA
CSVEVGTAYNEQFF | TRBJ2-1 | TRBV29-1 | once
CASSQGMSQPQHF | TRBJ1-5 | TRBV7-2 | NA
CASSFGAREQYF | TRBJ2-7 | TRBV7-9 | NA
CASSVGGSTQFTYYGYTF | TRBJ1-2 | TRBV9 | NA
CASSFSGTRDTEAFF | TRBJ1-1 | TRBV11-3 | once
CASSYSELQGWYEQFF | TRBJ2-1 | TRBV6-5 | NA
CAIRGGQETQYF | TRBJ2-5 | TRBV10-3 | NA
CASSQQGTSPLHF | TRBJ1-6 | TRBV2 | NA
CASSPLWGSGPTGELFF | TRBJ2-2 | TRBV11-3 | NA
CASSQRVDTQYF | TRBJ2-3 | TRBV3-1/TRBV3-2 | once
CASSWGLAATSTDTQYF | TRBJ2-3 | TRBV13 | NA
CASRPGLGSPLHF | TRBJ1-6 | TRBV28 | NA
CASSPWGERGYTF | TRBJ1-2 | TRBV7-9 | NA
CASSLRPVAGELFF | TRBJ2-2 | TRBV5-1 | NA
CASSPGLSVQPQHF | TRBJ1-5 | TRBV19 | NA
CASSLAQVFSYNEQFF | TRBJ2-1 | TRBV7-2 | NA
CASSSGQGMNTEAFF | TRBJ1-1 | TRBV7-6 | NA
CASSLSGLAGPKSRKQYF | TRBJ2-7 | TRBV28 | NA
CASSWGENTEAFF | TRBJ1-1 | TRBV5-1 | NA
CASSQGPYNEQFF | TRBJ2-1 | TRBV3-1/TRBV3-2 | NA
CASSSGLANNEWQFF | TRBJ2-1 | TRBV5-8 | NA
CASSLVGWSSRTDTQYF | TRBJ2-3 | TRBV5-1 | NA
CASSFGTRVTEAFF | TRBJ1-1 | TRBV11-3 | once
CASSLGRGTSGQRTDTQYF | TRBJ2-3 | TRBV7-9 | NA
CASSQEIEETQYF | TRBJ2-5 | TRBV3-1/TRBV3-2 | NA
CASSFFGGDGYTF | TRBJ1-2 | TRBV28 | NA
CASRSRSPLHF | TRBJ1-6 | TRBV28 | NA
CASSQGGAYEQYF | TRBJ2-7 | TRBV4-2 | once
CASILTGRAEAFF | TRBJ1-1 | TRBV19 | NA
CASSSDRGRWEQYF | TRBJ2-7 | TRBV28 | NA
CASSIDRGTANSPLHF | TRBJ1-6 | TRBV19 | NA
CASSQDSAGMNTQPQHF | TRBJ1-5 | TRBV4-3 | NA
CASSLEATNEKLFF | TRBJ1-4 | TRBV5-1 | NA
CASRRSGLAGEEQFF | TRBJ2-1 | TRBV7-3 | few
CASGSGRGNQPQHF | TRBJ1-5 | TRBV27 | NA
CASATPKGQGSHEQYF | TRBJ2-7 | TRBV2 | NA
CASTGVGKNTEAFF | TRBJ1-1 | TRBV18 | NA
CASSFLGTGGRETQYF | TRBJ2-5 | TRBV7-3 | NA
CAISASSGAHGVKGQYF | TRBJ2-7 | TRBV10-3 | NA
CASSLAGSYNEQFF | TRBJ2-1 | TRBV11-1 | NA
CAWRGLSETQYF | TRBJ2-5 | TRBV30 | NA
CASSAQISNTEAFF | TRBJ1-1 | TRBV7-2 | NA
CASSSGYSPDTQYF | TRBJ2-3 | TRBV7-9 | NA